Listed below are T cell receptor beta chains from one sample, sequenced in a study of shared clonotypes between healthy human individuals. Method: immunoSEQ multiplex PCR; TCRdb's copy keeps in-frame clones and lacks some. The data hold around 980,000 clones, with more than 75% observed a single time. The sequenced sample was memory CD4+ T cells from PBMCs. The receptors were sampled from a man in his late teens or twenties in good health. Some clones in this sample may be carry-over from other donors' samples. Each CDR3 is given with its conserved first and last residue. D genes are given only for firm matches. Clone size, where shown, is once, few, many, or a class for clones that have expanded.

v_gene,abundance,j_gene,d_gene,CDR3aa
TRBV10-3,.,TRBJ2-7,TRBD2,CAHNSGSPFYEQYF
TRBV6-1,once,TRBJ1-3,.,CASSEAAALSGNTIYF
TRBV4-1,once,TRBJ2-1,TRBD2,CASSREPGLAGGPQFF
TRBV4-2,.,TRBJ2-6,.,CASRQGHSGANVLTF
TRBV7-9,once,TRBJ2-2,.,CASSARDRWNTGELFF
TRBV7-2,.,TRBJ2-1,TRBD2,CASRQTSGRVHNEQFF
TRBV28,.,TRBJ1-5,TRBD1,CASNLDREYRRPQHF
TRBV5-1,.,TRBJ2-3,TRBD2,CASSLGASGEWYF
TRBV7-3,.,TRBJ2-5,.,CASSLRCAGEVRETQYF
TRBV11-3,once,TRBJ1-3,.,CASSSLPGNTIYF
TRBV7-2,many,TRBJ2-1,TRBD2,CASRQIALGGDEQFF
TRBV10-3,few,TRBJ2-1,.,CAISDGDAYNEQFF
TRBV28,.,TRBJ2-7,.,CASSGGYEQYF
TRBV5-1,.,TRBJ1-2,TRBD1,CASGTGVWGGYTF
TRBV9,.,TRBJ2-4,TRBD1,CASSVATGQGPNIQYF
TRBV11-2,few,TRBJ2-7,.,CASSLDQTYEQYF
TRBV28,.,TRBJ2-1,.,CASSQRGGPLGNEQFF
TRBV18,.,TRBJ2-7,.,CASSPPSGPYEQYF
TRBV6-5,.,TRBJ1-3,.,CASSLTRLGNTIYF
TRBV15,.,TRBJ1-3,.,CATSRAGGPGNTIYF
TRBV28,few,TRBJ1-2,.,CATYRPGAGASYGYTF
TRBV9,.,TRBJ2-3,.,CASSVGGVDTQYF
TRBV29-1,.,TRBJ1-2,.,CSVGNSGGYGYTF
TRBV6-5,.,TRBJ2-7,.,CASSLRFSHSYEQYF
TRBV4-3,.,TRBJ2-1,TRBD2,CASSLGLAGTSYNEQFF
TRBV6-5,.,TRBJ2-3,TRBD2,CASARRGEADTQYF
TRBV7-2,.,TRBJ2-2,TRBD1,CASSKQGAYGELFF
TRBV27,.,TRBJ2-7,.,CASIPRGYGGKLGYEQYF
TRBV7-9,.,TRBJ2-7,.,CASSAPGGGKYF
TRBV11-3,.,TRBJ1-1,.,CATRRSQEDTEAFF
TRBV11-2,.,TRBJ1-1,.,CASKDSVNTEAFF
TRBV7-8,.,TRBJ1-2,.,CASSQKATAPYGYTF
TRBV18,.,TRBJ2-7,TRBD1,CASSPGDRSQEQYF
TRBV9,.,TRBJ2-1,.,CASSVEGGTSYNEQFF
TRBV5-1,.,TRBJ2-5,.,CASSRQPAETQYF
TRBV5-8,.,TRBJ1-1,.,CASSSRLARGRATEAFF
TRBV14,.,TRBJ2-5,.,CASSQDSVISETQYF
TRBV5-1,many,TRBJ2-7,.,CASSLGGSINEQYF
TRBV2,.,TRBJ2-7,.,CASSGRDEQYF
TRBV9,.,TRBJ1-3,.,CASSPARSSGNTIYF
TRBV27,once,TRBJ1-2,.,CASSLSSAGGYGYTF
TRBV21-1,few,TRBJ2-7,.,CAIPNEYF
TRBV4-1,.,TRBJ2-5,.,CASSPPGLQETQYF
TRBV11-3,.,TRBJ2-5,.,CASSLDPGQVGLRAGETQYF
TRBV2,.,TRBJ1-3,.,CASSELASGNTIYF
TRBV25-1,.,TRBJ1-6,.,CASSELGDSPLHF
TRBV18,.,TRBJ1-5,TRBD1,CASSPTGSRQPQHF
TRBV6-5,.,TRBJ2-3,.,CASSYSTTDTQYF
TRBV10-3,.,TRBJ2-3,TRBD1,CATQGQKTSTDTQYF
TRBV4-2,.,TRBJ1-2,TRBD1,CASSRRQGAGYGYTF
TRBV4-1,.,TRBJ1-2,.,CASSQVGGPNYGYTF
TRBV6-1,.,TRBJ1-1,.,CASSSRGGVDTEAFF
TRBV6-6,.,TRBJ1-4,.,CASSYETNEKLFF
TRBV27,.,TRBJ2-2,.,CASSSRTVAAGELFF
TRBV5-5,.,TRBJ2-3,.,CASSLEPGTRTDTQYF
TRBV5-8,.,TRBJ1-1,.,CASSPRRTPTEAFF
TRBV5-1,once,TRBJ2-7,.,CASSRHYEQYF
TRBV7-3,.,TRBJ2-7,.,CASSYGGGSSYEQYF
TRBV9,.,TRBJ1-2,.,CASSDGPGRPYGYTF